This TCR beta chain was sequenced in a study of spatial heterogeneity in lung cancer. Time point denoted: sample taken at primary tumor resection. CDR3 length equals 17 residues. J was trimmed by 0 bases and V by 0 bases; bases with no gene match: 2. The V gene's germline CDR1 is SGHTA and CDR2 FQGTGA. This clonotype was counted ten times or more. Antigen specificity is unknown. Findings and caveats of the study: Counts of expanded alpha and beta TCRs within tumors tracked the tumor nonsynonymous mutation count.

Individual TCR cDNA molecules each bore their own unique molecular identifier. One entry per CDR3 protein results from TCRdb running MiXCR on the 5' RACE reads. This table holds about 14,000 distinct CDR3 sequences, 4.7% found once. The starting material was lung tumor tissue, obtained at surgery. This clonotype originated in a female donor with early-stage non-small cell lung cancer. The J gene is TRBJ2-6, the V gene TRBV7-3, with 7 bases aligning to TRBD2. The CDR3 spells CASSLTGGNSGANVLTF. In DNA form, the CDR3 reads TGTGCCAGCAGCTTAACGGGAGGGAACTCTGGGGCCAACGTCCTGACTTTC.